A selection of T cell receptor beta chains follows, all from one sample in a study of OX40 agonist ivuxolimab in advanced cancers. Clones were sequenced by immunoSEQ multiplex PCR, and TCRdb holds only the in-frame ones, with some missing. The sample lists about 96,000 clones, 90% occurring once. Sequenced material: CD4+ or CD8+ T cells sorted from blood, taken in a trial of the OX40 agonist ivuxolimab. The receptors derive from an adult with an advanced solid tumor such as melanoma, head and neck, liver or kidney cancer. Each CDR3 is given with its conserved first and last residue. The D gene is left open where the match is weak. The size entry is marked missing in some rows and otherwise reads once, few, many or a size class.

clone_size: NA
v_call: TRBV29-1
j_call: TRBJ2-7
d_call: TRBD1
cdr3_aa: CSEGAWQGKVSAYEQYF
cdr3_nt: TGCAGCGAGGGGGCGTGGCAGGGCAAGGTGAGCGCCTACGAGCAGTACTTC

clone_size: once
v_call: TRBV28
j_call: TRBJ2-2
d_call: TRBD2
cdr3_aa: CASSPRTSGGTGELFF
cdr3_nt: TGTGCCAGCAGTCCCAGGACTAGCGGCGGGACCGGGGAGCTGTTTTTT

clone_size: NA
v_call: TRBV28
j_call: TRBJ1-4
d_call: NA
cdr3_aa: CASILRGGLFF
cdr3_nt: TGTGCCAGCATTTTGAGGGGGGGACTGTTTTTT

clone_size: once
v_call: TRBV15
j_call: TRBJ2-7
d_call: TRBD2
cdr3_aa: CATSRAPTSGRVSYEQYF
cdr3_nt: TGTGCCACCAGCAGAGCTCCCACTAGCGGGAGGGTCTCCTACGAGCAGTACTTC

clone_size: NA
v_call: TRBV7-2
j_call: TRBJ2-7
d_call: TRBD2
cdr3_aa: CASSLVRGTSGRIPYEQYF
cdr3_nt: TGTGCCAGCAGCTTAGTCAGAGGGACTAGCGGGAGGATCCCCTACGAGCAGTACTTC

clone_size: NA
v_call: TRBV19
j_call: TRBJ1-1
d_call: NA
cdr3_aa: CASSMAGDTEAFF
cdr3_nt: TGTGCCAGTAGTATGGCAGGGGACACTGAAGCTTTCTTT

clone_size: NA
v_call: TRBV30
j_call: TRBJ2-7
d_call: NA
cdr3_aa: CAWSVKVNIQF
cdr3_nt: TGTGCCTGGAGTGTAAAGGTAAACATCCAGTTC

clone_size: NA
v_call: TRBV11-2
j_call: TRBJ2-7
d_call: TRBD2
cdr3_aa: CASSSSAGALYEQYF
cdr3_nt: TGTGCCAGCAGCTCCTCAGCGGGAGCCCTATACGAGCAGTACTTC

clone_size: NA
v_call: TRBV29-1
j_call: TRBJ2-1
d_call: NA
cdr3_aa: CSVDISGSSYNEQFF
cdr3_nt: TGCAGCGTTGATATTTCCGGGAGCTCCTACAATGAGCAGTTCTTC

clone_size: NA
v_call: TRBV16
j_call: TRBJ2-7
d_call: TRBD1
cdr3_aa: CASSTLDRAFYEQYF
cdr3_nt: TGTGCCAGCAGCACCCTGGACAGGGCGTTCTACGAGCAGTACTTC

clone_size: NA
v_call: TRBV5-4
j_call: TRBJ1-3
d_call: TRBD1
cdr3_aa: CASSKTGADSGNTIYF
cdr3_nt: TGTGCCAGCAGCAAGACAGGGGCCGACTCTGGAAACACCATATATTTT

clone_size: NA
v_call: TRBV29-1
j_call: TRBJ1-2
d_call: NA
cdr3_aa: CSVERGGYGYTF
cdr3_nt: TGCAGCGTTGAAAGGGGGGGGTATGGCTACACCTTC

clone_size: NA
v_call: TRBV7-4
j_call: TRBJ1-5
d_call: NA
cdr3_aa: CASSPDRLGNQPQHF
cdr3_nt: TGTGCCAGCAGTCCCGACAGATTGGGCAATCAGCCCCAGCATTTT

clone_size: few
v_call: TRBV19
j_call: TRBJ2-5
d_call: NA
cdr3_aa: CASSPGAGWKETQYF
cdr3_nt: TGTGCCAGTAGTCCCGGCGCGGGGTGGAAAGAGACCCAGTACTTC

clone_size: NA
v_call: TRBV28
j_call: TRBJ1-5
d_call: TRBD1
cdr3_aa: CASIPGGRGLQPQHF
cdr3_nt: TGTGCCAGCATCCCTGGGGGCAGGGGGCTCCAGCCCCAGCATTTT

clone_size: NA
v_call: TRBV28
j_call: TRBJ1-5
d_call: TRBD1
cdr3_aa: CASSRTGGGQPQHF
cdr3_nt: TGTGCCAGCAGTCGGACAGGGGGTGGTCAGCCCCAGCATTTT

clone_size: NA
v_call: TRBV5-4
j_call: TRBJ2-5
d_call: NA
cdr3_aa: CASSLGAKVQETQYF
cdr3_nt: TGTGCCAGCAGCTTAGGAGCAAAAGTCCAAGAGACCCAGTACTTC

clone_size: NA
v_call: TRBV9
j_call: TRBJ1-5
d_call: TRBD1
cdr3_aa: CASSKDRGNQPQHF
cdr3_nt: TGTGCCAGCAGCAAAGACAGGGGGAATCAGCCCCAGCATTTT

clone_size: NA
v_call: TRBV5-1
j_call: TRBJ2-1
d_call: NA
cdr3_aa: CASSSPESLFYNEQFF
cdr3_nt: TGCGCCAGCAGTTCCCCAGAAAGTTTGTTCTACAATGAGCAGTTCTTC

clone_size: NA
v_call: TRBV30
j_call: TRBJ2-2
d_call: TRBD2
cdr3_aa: CAWSVPTSGSDTGELFF
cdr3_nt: TGTGCCTGGAGTGTCCCAACTAGCGGGAGCGACACCGGGGAGCTGTTTTTT

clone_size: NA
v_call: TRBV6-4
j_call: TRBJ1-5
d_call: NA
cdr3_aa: CAMQPVNQPQHF
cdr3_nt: TGTGCCATGCAACCGGTGAATCAGCCCCAGCATTTT

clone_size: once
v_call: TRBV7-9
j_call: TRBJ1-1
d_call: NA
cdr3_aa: CASSFRENTEAFF
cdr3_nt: TGTGCCAGCAGCTTTAGGGAGAACACTGAAGCTTTCTTT

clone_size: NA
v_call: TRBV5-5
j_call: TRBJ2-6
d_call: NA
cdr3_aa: CATTGQFESGANVLTF
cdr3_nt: TGTGCCACCACCGGGCAATTTGAATCTGGGGCCAACGTCCTGACTTTC

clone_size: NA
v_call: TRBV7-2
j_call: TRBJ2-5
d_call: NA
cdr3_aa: CASSSGETQYF
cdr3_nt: TGTGCCAGCAGCTCCGGGGAGACCCAGTACTTC

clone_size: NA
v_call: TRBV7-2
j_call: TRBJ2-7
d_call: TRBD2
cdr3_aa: CASSPPGLAAELSYEQYF
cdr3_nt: TGTGCCAGCAGCCCCCCGGGACTAGCGGCAGAATTATCCTACGAGCAGTACTTC

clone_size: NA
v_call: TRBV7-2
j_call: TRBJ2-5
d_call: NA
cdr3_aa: CASSLARETQYF
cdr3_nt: TGTGCCAGCAGCTTAGCCCGGGAGACCCAGTACTTC

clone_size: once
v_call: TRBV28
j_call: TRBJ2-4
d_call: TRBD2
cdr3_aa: CASSETSALAKNIQYF
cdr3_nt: TGTGCCAGCAGCGAAACTAGCGCCCTAGCCAAAAACATTCAGTACTTC

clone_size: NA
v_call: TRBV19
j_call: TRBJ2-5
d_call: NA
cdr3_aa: CASSTRETQYF
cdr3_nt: TGTGCCAGTAGTACCCGGGAGACCCAGTACTTC

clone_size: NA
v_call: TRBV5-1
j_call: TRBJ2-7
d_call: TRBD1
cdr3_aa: CASSPDGQAIYEQYF
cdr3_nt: TGCGCCAGCAGCCCCGATGGACAGGCAATCTACGAGCAGTACTTC

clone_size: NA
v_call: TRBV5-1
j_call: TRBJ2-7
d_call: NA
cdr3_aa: CASSLDASNRYEQYF
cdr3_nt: TGCGCCAGCAGCTTGGATGCCTCAAACCGCTACGAGCAGTACTTC

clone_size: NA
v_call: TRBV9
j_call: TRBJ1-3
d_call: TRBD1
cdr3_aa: CASSVEAGGDSGNTIYF
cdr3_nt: TGTGCCAGCAGCGTAGAGGCAGGGGGGGACTCTGGAAACACCATATATTTT

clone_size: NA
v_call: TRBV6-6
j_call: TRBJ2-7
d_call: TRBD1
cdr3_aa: CASSEAGTGKDEQYF
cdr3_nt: TGTGCCAGCAGTGAGGCCGGGACAGGGAAAGACGAGCAGTACTTC

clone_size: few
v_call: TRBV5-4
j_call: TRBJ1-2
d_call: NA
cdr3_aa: CASSSYNDHGYTF
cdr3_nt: TGTGCCAGCAGCTCCTATAATGATCATGGCTACACCTTC

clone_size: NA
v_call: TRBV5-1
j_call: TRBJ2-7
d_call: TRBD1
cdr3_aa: CASSEPGQATYEQYF
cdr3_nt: TGCGCCAGCAGCGAACCGGGACAGGCCACCTACGAGCAGTACTTC

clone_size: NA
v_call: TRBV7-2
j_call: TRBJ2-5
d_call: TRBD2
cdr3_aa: CASSLNSLERLAGRETQYF
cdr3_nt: TGTGCCAGCAGCTTAAACTCTTTAGAACGGTTAGCGGGAAGAGAGACCCAGTACTTC

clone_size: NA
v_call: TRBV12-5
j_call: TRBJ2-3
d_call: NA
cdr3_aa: CASGLVTGSQGGSTDTQYF
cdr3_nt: TGTGCTAGTGGTTTGGTAACAGGTAGCCAGGGAGGAAGCACAGATACGCAGTATTTT

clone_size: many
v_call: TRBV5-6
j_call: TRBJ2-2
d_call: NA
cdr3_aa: CASSWQATNTGELFF
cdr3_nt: TGTGCCAGCAGCTGGCAAGCGACGAACACCGGGGAGCTGTTTTTT

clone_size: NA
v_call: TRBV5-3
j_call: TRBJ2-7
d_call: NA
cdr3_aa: CARSLAGRGGSYEQYF
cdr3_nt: TGTGCCAGAAGCTTGGCGGGTAGGGGAGGCTCCTACGAGCAGTACTTC

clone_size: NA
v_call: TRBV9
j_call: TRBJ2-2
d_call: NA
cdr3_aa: CASSGSIWAGELFF
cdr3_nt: TGTGCCAGCAGCGGAAGTATTTGGGCCGGGGAGCTGTTTTTT

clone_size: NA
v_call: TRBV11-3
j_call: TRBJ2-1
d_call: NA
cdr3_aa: CASSRLRDSSYNEQFF
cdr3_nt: TGTGCCAGCAGCCGACTCCGGGACTCCTCCTACAATGAGCAGTTCTTC

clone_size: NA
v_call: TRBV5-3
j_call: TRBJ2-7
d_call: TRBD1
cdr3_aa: CASSGGTGSSYEQYF
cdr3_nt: TGTGCCAGCAGCGGCGGGACAGGCAGCTCCTACGAGCAGTACTTC

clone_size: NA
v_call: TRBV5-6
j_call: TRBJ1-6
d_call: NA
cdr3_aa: CASSSGTNTHF
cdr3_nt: TGTGCCAGCAGCAGCGGGACAAATACCCACTTT

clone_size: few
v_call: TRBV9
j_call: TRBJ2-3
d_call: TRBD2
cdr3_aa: CASSEGLAGAQYF
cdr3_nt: TGTGCCAGCAGCGAGGGACTAGCGGGAGCGCAGTATTTT

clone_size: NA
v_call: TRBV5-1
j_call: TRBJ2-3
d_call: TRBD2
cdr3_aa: CASGPLAGGPRDTQYF
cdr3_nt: TGCGCCAGCGGGCCACTAGCGGGAGGGCCGCGAGATACGCAGTATTTT

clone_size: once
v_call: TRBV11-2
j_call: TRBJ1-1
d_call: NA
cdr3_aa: CASSPPANTEAFF
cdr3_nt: TGTGCCAGCAGCCCACCCGCGAACACTGAAGCTTTCTTT

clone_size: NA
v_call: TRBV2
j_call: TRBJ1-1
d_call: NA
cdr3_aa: CASRGVGPRSARSWEAFF
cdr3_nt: TGTGCCAGCCGCGGGGTTGGGCCTCGATCGGCGCGAAGCTGGGAAGCTTTCTTT

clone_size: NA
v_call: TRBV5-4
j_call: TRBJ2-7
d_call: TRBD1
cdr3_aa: CASSLDMGTGEGEQYF
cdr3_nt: TGTGCCAGCAGCTTGGATATGGGGACAGGGGAAGGCGAGCAGTACTTC

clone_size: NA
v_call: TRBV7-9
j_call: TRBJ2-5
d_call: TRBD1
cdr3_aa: CASSSGQGVQETQYF
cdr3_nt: TGTGCCAGCAGCTCGGGACAGGGGGTACAAGAGACCCAGTACTTC

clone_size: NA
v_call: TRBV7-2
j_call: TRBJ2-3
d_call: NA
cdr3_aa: CASSPEWGTDTQYF
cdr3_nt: TGTGCCAGCAGCCCGGAGTGGGGCACAGATACGCAGTATTTT

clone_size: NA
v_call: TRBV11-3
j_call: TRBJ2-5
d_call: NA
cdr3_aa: CASSVGATQETQYF
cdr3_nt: TGTGCCAGCAGCGTAGGGGCCACCCAAGAGACCCAGTACTTC

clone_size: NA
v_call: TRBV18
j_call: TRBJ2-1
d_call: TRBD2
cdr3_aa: CASSPRLAGIPDNEQFF
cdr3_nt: TGTGCCAGCTCACCTAGACTAGCGGGAATTCCGGACAATGAGCAGTTCTTC

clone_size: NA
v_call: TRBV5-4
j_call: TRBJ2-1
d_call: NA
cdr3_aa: CASSPGTSPGSEQFF
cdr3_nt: TGTGCCAGCAGCCCCGGGACTTCCCCTGGGAGTGAGCAGTTCTTC

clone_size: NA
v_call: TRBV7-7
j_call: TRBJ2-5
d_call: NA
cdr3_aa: CASSLAHGQETQYF
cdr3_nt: TGTGCTAGCAGCTTAGCGCACGGGCAAGAGACCCAGTACTTC

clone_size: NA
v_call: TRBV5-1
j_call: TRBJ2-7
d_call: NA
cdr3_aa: CASSLVGTSYEQYF
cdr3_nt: TGCGCCAGCAGCTTGGTCGGCACCTCCTACGAGCAGTACTTC